This T cell receptor beta chain stems from a study of blood T cell repertoires in COVID-19. About the research overall: Acute and convalescent COVID-19 samples came from the United States, Italy and Spain. PBMCs, B-cell-depleted T cells, or T cells were the source of the cDNA or gDNA that made up the material.

This CDR3 spans 15 amino acids. Per the germline V gene, CDR1 is LGHDT and CDR2 is YNNKEL (reference sequence). Trimming took 0 bases from V and 10 from J, leaving 15 bases between them. Method: immunoSEQ multiplex PCR; TCRdb's copy keeps in-frame clones and lacks some. Among fewer than 130,000 clones, 80% to 90% were seen once, and the ten largest hold 2.1%. The V and J genes are TRBV3-1 (or the pseudogene TRBV3-2) and TRBJ1-4, with D hard to call. The sequence came from a human donor in a cohort sampled during active COVID-19. Sequencing used peripheral blood. Here the CDR3 reads CASSQDDLRPGKLFF. As DNA, the CDR3 is TGTGCCAGCAGCCAAGATGATTTGCGTCCAGGAAAACTGTTTTTT.